The entry that follows covers one TCR beta chain sequence. The antigen is not known. These data originate in a study of T cells expressing NK-cell markers. UMIs accompanied the 5'RACE template switching by which TCR beta cDNA was made. TCRdb reprocessed the 5' RACE reads and stores each CDR3 protein as one record, lacking DNA. This listing includes about 550,000 distinct CDR3 sequences. The CDR3 is 15 residues long. CDR1 DFQATT and CDR2 SNEGSKA come from the germline V gene (reference sequence). Whole-study results and caveats: The contribution of dominant NKG2C+ clonotypes to CD8+ T cells in roughly six donors was about 1.0-7.0%.

The sample consisted of blood T cells: a sorted CD56 or NKG2C T cell subset, CD4+ or CD8+ T cells, or bulk PBMC T cells (not recorded which). The TCR was taken from a man aged 18 to 29 in good health. V is TRBV20-1 and J is TRBJ2-5; TCRdb's D call, TRBD1, is unchecked because there is no DNA. The CDR3 here is CSAREVDRRQETQYF.